The 32 T cell receptor beta chains reported below all come from one sample, sequenced in a study of blood T cell repertoires in COVID-19. Clones were sequenced by immunoSEQ multiplex PCR, and TCRdb holds only the in-frame ones, with some missing. The profile shows about 170,000 clones, 70% to 90% of them singletons. The sequencing sample was made of PBMCs or T cells enriched from blood (not recorded which). The receptors originated from a woman aged 18-30 years who had recovered from COVID-19.

The gene calls are TRBV28 and TRBJ1-2; tentatively, D is TRBD1 (6 bases). The germline V gene encodes CDR1 MDHEN and CDR2 SYDVKM. The V gene lost 7 bases and the J gene lost 3 bases, with 12 bases spanning the gap. This CDR3 is built from 13 residues. The CDR3 region is CASTLQGHYGYTF. The CDR3 nucleotides read TGTGCCAGCACCCTACAGGGCCACTATGGCTACACCTTC.

The gene calls are TRBV28 and TRBJ2-2; a possible D gene is TRBD2 (6 bases). CDR1 and CDR2 (germline): MDHEN, SYDVKM. This CDR3 spans 14 amino acids. Trimming removed 6 bases from V and 6 bases from J, with 14 bases in between. The CDR3 bases are TGTGCCAGCAGCCGGGACTCCTCGGCCGGGGAGCTGTTTTTT. Translation gives CASSRDSSAGELFF.

The chain has TRBV2 and TRBJ1-2; TRBD1 matches at 9 bases. Trimming at V came to 4 bases and at J to 4 bases, leaving 4 bases not matched to a gene. Germline-derived CDR1 and CDR2 are SNHLY and FYNNEI. The CDR3 length is 14 residues. The CDR3 reads CASSVVQGAYGYTF. CDR3 nucleotide sequence: TGTGCCAGCAGTGTAGTACAGGGGGCCTATGGCTACACCTTC. The variable domain in full, with the rest retrieved from reference TRBV2 and TRBJ1-2, is EPEVTQTPSHQVTQMGQEVILRCVPISNHLYFYWYRQILGQKVEFLVSFYNNEISEKSEIFDDQFSVERPDGSNFTLKIRSTKLEDSAMYFCASSVVQGAYGYTFGSGTRLTVV.

The J gene is TRBJ2-7, the V gene TRBV2; 15 bases align to TRBD2. The CDR3 contains 16 residues. Germline V gene sequence: CDR1 SNHLY, CDR2 FYNNEI. The J segment lost 5 bases and the V segment lost 6 bases, leaving 8 bases of the junction unmatched. Written as DNA, the CDR3 is TGTGCCAGCAGGGGGACTAGCGGGAGGCCCCCCCACGAGCAGTACTTC. Protein sequence: CASRGTSGRPPHEQYF.

This chain uses TRBV7-9 with TRBJ1-2; D not resolved. CDR3 length equals 12 residues. The V end lost 5 bases, the J end lost 3 bases, and 7 bases lay between the germline ends. Germline CDR1 SEHNR, CDR2 FQNEAQ (reference sequence). The CDR3 bases are TGTGCCAGCAGCGACATAGACTATGGCTACACCTTC. It yields the protein CASSDIDYGYTF.

The rearrangement links TRBV6-2 or TRBV6-3 to TRBJ2-7, with D uncertain. CDR3 length: 13 amino acids. Germline loops: CDR1 MNHEY, CDR2 SVGEGT. Trimming removed 2 bases at V and 0 bases at J, with 5 bases between. CDR3 region: CASSYTSSYEQYF. The DNA of the CDR3 is TGTGCCAGCAGTTACACGAGCTCCTACGAGCAGTACTTC.

This chain connects TRBV6-5 to TRBJ1-2; TRBD1 agrees at 7 bases. Germline V gene lookup returns CDR1 MNHEY and CDR2 SVGAGI. The CDR3 contains 14 residues. With 6 bases clipped from V and 2 bases from J, the junction kept 6 bases outside the gene matches. This CDR3 is CASSLGTANYGYTF. CDR3 nucleotides: TGTGCCAGCAGCCTCGGGACAGCAAACTATGGCTACACCTTC.

The chain combines TRBV6-2 or TRBV6-3 with TRBJ2-3; no clear D. Germline V gives CDR1 MNHEY, CDR2 SVGEGT. V lost 4 bases to trimming and J lost 5 bases, with 7 bases between them. The CDR3 runs to 12 residues. CDR3 bases: TGTGCCAGCAGTTCTGGTAGAGATACGCAGTATTTT. This gives the protein CASSSGRDTQYF.

This clone has just a few counts. V and J are TRBV4-1 and TRBJ2-7; no firm D call. The germline gives CDR1 MGHRA, CDR2 YSYEKL. V lost 0 bases and J lost 2, with 11 bases in between. The CDR3 totals 15 residues. The CDR3 DNA sequence: TGCGCCAGCAGCCAAGATTGGGTCCTAGCCTACGAGCAGTACTTC. It is translated as CASSQDWVLAYEQYF.

DNA of the CDR3: TGTGCCAGTAGTATATACGGCAATTTGAGGGAGTCGGACAATGAGCAGTTCTTC. It yields the protein CASSIYGNLRESDNEQFF. The chain carries TRBV19 and TRBJ2-1; tentative D call: TRBD2 (5 bases). Trimming removed 2 bases at V and 5 bases at J, with 22 bases between. The CDR3 loop spans 18 amino acids. From germline, CDR1 is LNHDA and CDR2 SQIVND (reference sequence).

This clone was seen only a few times. The J gene is TRBJ1-1, the V gene TRBV30, with D maybe TRBD1 (6 bases). The CDR3 covers 15 residues. Trimming took off 1 base at V and 0 bases at J, with 12 bases between the two ends. Per the germline V gene, CDR1 is GTSNPN and CDR2 is SVGIG (reference sequence). Written as DNA, the CDR3 is TGTGCCTGGAGTGCCGGGACACCTATGAACACTGAAGCTTTCTTT. This sequence encodes CAWSAGTPMNTEAFF.

The V call is TRBV19, the J call TRBJ1-6; D ambiguous. V dropped 5 bases and J dropped 3 bases, with 8 bases sitting between them. The germline V gene has CDR1 LNHDA and CDR2 SQIVND (reference sequence). The CDR3 consists of 14 residues. The CDR3 reads CASSARDYNSPLHF. The CDR3 region has the DNA TGTGCCAGTAGTGCGAGAGACTATAATTCACCCCTCCACTTT.

V usage is TRBV28 and J usage is TRBJ2-7; 9 positions agree with TRBD1. This CDR3 comprises 14 residues. In germline, CDR1 is MDHEN, CDR2 SYDVKM. V lost 4 bases, J lost 7 bases, and 8 bases stayed unmatched. DNA for the CDR3: TGTGCCAGCAGTTCACAGGGGGCGATCCGGGAGCAGTACTTC. Protein sequence: CASSSQGAIREQYF.

The V call is TRBV19, the J call TRBJ2-1; weak D call: TRBD2 (5 bases). Per the germline V gene, CDR1 is LNHDA and CDR2 is SQIVND (reference sequence). This CDR3 is 13 amino acids long. The V end lost 8 bases, the J end lost 6 bases, and 14 bases lay between the germline ends. CDR3 DNA sequence: TGTGCCAGTTCAGTCGGACTCCTCAATGAGCAGTTCTTC. Protein sequence: CASSVGLLNEQFF.

This rearrangement joins TRBV4-3 to TRBJ1-5; 7 bases fit TRBD1. The ends lost 4 bases at V and 4 bases at J; junction bases unmatched: 4. The CDR3 contains 14 residues. The germline V gene encodes CDR1 LGHNA and CDR2 YSLEER. The DNA for the CDR3 is TGCGCCAGCAGCCCGGACAGGTTTAATCAGCCCCAGCATTTT. It yields the protein CASSPDRFNQPQHF.

The J gene is TRBJ2-2, the V gene TRBV13; no clear D gene. The CDR3 is 13 amino acids. Trimming took 4 bases from V and 4 from J, leaving 7 bases between them. Germline assignment: CDR1 PRHDT and CDR2 FYEKMQ (reference sequence). The CDR3 coding sequence is TGTGCCAGCAGCTCGAGGCTCACCGGGGAGCTGTTTTTT. Protein: CASSSRLTGELFF.

The chain recombines TRBV7-2 with TRBJ2-6; no firm D call. This CDR3 contains 18 residues. Trimming removed 2 bases at V and 0 bases at J, with 14 bases between. CDR1 and CDR2 from the germline V gene are SGHTA and FQGNSA. The CDR3 nucleotides are TGTGCCAGCAGCTTAAGCCAGGTCGCTTACTCTGGGGCCAACGTCCTGACTTTC. It translates to CASSLSQVAYSGANVLTF.

The V gene is TRBV25-1, the J gene TRBJ2-7; D is unclear. Germline values: CDR1 MGHDK, CDR2 SYGVNS. The CDR3 covers 14 residues. V dropped 2 bases and J dropped 1 base, with 9 bases sitting between them. CDR3 loop: CASSEGGSSYEQYF. In nucleotides, the CDR3 is TGTGCCAGCAGTGAAGGCGGCAGTTCCTACGAGCAGTACTTC.

This chain uses TRBV28 with TRBJ2-3; tentatively, D is TRBD1 (6 bases). This CDR3 has 14 residues. V lost 5 bases, J lost 8 bases, and 17 bases lay in between. Germline CDR1 MDHEN, CDR2 SYDVKM. The CDR3 DNA is TGTGCCAGCAGTCCGGGACAAGGGGTGGGTACGCAGTATTTT. It specifies CASSPGQGVGTQYF.

CDR3 nucleotides: TGTGCCAGCAGCTTGTGGGGACAGGGGGCAATTGGAGCCAAAAACATTCAGTACTTC. This codes for CASSLWGQGAIGAKNIQYF. The gene calls are TRBV5-8 and TRBJ2-4; 12 bases fit TRBD1. The V segment lost 1 base and the J segment 0 bases; nucleotides outside the gene matches: 8. There are 19 residues in the CDR3. Per the germline V gene, CDR1 is SGHTS and CDR2 is YDEGEE.

Only one count was recorded for this clone. The chain is built from TRBV7-2 and TRBJ2-3, with 8 bases identical to TRBD2. This CDR3 region has 13 residues. V lost 1 base, J lost 9 bases, and 3 bases stayed unmatched. The V gene's germline CDR1 is SGHTA and CDR2 FQGNSA. The DNA for the CDR3 is TGTGCCAGCAGCTTAGAGGCTAGCGGGACGCAGTATTTT. Its translation is CASSLEASGTQYF.

The V and J genes are TRBV6-5 and TRBJ2-7; D might be TRBD2 (6 bases). The CDR3 has 15 amino acids. Between the trimmed V and J ends, which lost 8 bases and 5 bases, there was a span of 22 bases. The germline CDR1 and CDR2 sequences are MNHEY and SVGAGI. CDR3 loop: CASSPGTGAADEQYF. CDR3 in DNA: TGTGCCAGCTCCCCCGGGACTGGAGCCGCGGACGAGCAGTACTTC.

The chain is built from TRBV7-9 and TRBJ2-1; possibly TRBD2 for D (6 bases). CDR3 length: 14 residues. Germline loops: CDR1 SEHNR, CDR2 FQNEAQ (reference sequence). The ends were cut back, 5 bases at V and 5 bases at J, with 13 bases in the middle. CDR3 sequence reads: CASSQRTTHNEQFF. CDR3 nucleotide sequence: TGTGCCAGCAGCCAACGGACTACCCACAATGAGCAGTTCTTC. The variable domain in full, with the rest retrieved from reference TRBV7-9 and TRBJ2-1, is DTGVSQNPRHKITKRGQNVTFRCDPISEHNRLYWYRQTLGQGPEFLTYFQNEAQLEKSRLLSDRFSAERPKGSFSTLEIQRTEQGDSAMYLCASSQRTTHNEQFFGPGTRLTVL.

This clone was detected only a few times. The V and J genes are TRBV30 and TRBJ1-2, with TRBD1 matching 7 bases. The ends lost 0 bases at V and 4 bases at J; junction bases unmatched: 14. The CDR3 has 17 residues. Germline CDR1 is GTSNPN and CDR2 is SVGIG (reference sequence). The DNA of the CDR3 is TGTGCCTGGAGTGTACCCCCGACAGGGTCTTTTGGCTATGGCTACACCTTC. This encodes CAWSVPPTGSFGYGYTF.

The chain combines TRBV13 with TRBJ2-5; 12 bases are shared with TRBD2. The germline CDR1 and CDR2 sequences are PRHDT and FYEKMQ (reference sequence). The CDR3 is 15 residues long. V dropped 5 bases and J dropped 5; count of bases not matched to a gene: 6. The CDR3 coding sequence is TGTGCCAGCAGCACTCGACTAGCGGGAGTGGAGACCCAGTACTTC. Translating gives CASSTRLAGVETQYF.

The CDR3 protein is CASRSRVWGYTF. CDR3 nucleotide sequence: TGTGCCAGCAGGTCCAGGGTATGGGGCTACACCTTC. The rearrangement links TRBV2 to TRBJ1-2; tentative D call: TRBD1 (5 bases). Trimming shortened V by 6 bases and J by 8 bases, and 13 bases separated the two germline ends. The germline gives CDR1 SNHLY, CDR2 FYNNEI. This CDR3 has 12 amino acids.

The genes are TRBV5-5 and TRBJ2-1, with D possibly being TRBD1 (5 bases). CDR1 SGHKS and CDR2 YYEKEE come from the germline V gene (reference sequence). The CDR3 is 17 amino acids. Trimming left V 0 bases short and J 3 bases short, with 16 bases between. The CDR3 region is CASSLGQPASNYNEQFF. The CDR3 DNA reads TGTGCCAGCAGCTTGGGACAGCCAGCTTCTAACTACAATGAGCAGTTCTTC. Variable domain in full (rest from reference TRBV5-5 and TRBJ2-1): DAGVTQSPTHLIKTRGQQVTLRCSPISGHKSVSWYQQVLGQGPQFIFQYYEKEERGRGNFPDRFSARQFPNYSSELNVNALLLGDSALYLCASSLGQPASNYNEQFFGPGTRLTVL.

The chain couples TRBV19 to TRBJ2-7; 8 positions match TRBD1. This CDR3 has 15 residues. In germline, CDR1 is LNHDA, CDR2 SQIVND (reference sequence). Trimming took 5 bases from V and 1 from J; bases not matched to a gene: 7. The CDR3 loop reads CASSLSGTGSYEQYF. The CDR3 DNA sequence: TGTGCCAGTAGTCTGTCCGGGACAGGATCCTACGAGCAGTACTTC.

The rearrangement joins TRBV28 to TRBJ2-7, with 10 bases identical to TRBD2. V trimming: 5 bases; J trimming: 1 base; junction bases outside the gene matches: 8. The CDR3 length is 16 residues. Germline CDR1 is MDHEN and CDR2 is SYDVKM. The CDR3 sequence: CASSPPSGRGSYEQYF. CDR3 in DNA: TGTGCCAGCAGTCCCCCTAGCGGGAGAGGGTCCTACGAGCAGTACTTC.

This rearrangement joins TRBV21-1 to TRBJ2-2; the listed D gene, TRBD2, was not tested against the DNA. TRBV21-1 is a listed pseudogene. CDR3 length: 18 amino acids. This CDR3 reads CASSKLSRSGRGAGELFF. For the CDR3, the DNA is TGTGCCAGCAGCAAACTAAGTCGTAGCGGGAGGGGTGCCGGGGAGCTGTTTTTT.

The chain is built from TRBV6-5 and TRBJ1-1; D is unclear. V lost 0 bases to trimming and J lost 9 bases, with 11 bases between them. Germline CDR1 is MNHEY and CDR2 is SVGAGI. CDR3 length equals 13 residues. CDR3: CASSYSKAGKAFF. Here the CDR3 DNA reads TGTGCCAGCAGTTACTCGAAGGCAGGAAAAGCTTTCTTT.

The chain carries TRBV5-5 and TRBJ1-5, with D unresolved. Germline assignment: CDR1 SGHKS and CDR2 YYEKEE (reference sequence). The V gene lost 4 bases and the J gene lost 1 base, with 18 bases spanning the gap. There are 17 residues in the CDR3. CDR3 nucleotide sequence: TGTGCCAGCAGCCCCCGGGGAGGGAAGGAAAGCAATCAGCCCCAGCATTTT. This sequence encodes CASSPRGGKESNQPQHF. The variable domain in full, completed from reference TRBV5-5 and TRBJ1-5, reads DAGVTQSPTHLIKTRGQQVTLRCSPISGHKSVSWYQQVLGQGPQFIFQYYEKEERGRGNFPDRFSARQFPNYSSELNVNALLLGDSALYLCASSPRGGKESNQPQHFGDGTRLSIL.